These 9 T cell receptor beta chains were sequenced from one sample in a study of CD8 T cells in Susac syndrome. The RNA, about 0.45 to 1 ug, was put through reverse transcription using random hexamers. From the immunoSEQ multiplex PCR reads, TCRdb called clonotypes with MiXCR, one entry per CDR3 protein. The data hold under 250,000 distinct CDR3 sequences, with 80% to 95% observed a single time. The sample was CD4+ T cells from PBMCs. These receptors originate from a human donor with multiple sclerosis.

The rearrangement uses TRBV9 and TRBJ2-7; 9 nucleotides align to TRBD1. The CDR3 spans 15 residues. Germline V gene lookup returns CDR1 SGDLS and CDR2 YYNGEE. Trimming at V came to 0 bases and at J to 2 bases, leaving 3 bases not matched to a gene. CDR3 nucleotides: TGTGCCAGCAGCGTAGAACAGGGGGCCACCTACGAGCAGTACTTC. Its translation is CASSVEQGATYEQYF. The full variable domain, with the rest looked up from reference TRBV9 and TRBJ2-7, is DSGVTQTPKHLITATGQRVTLRCSPRSGDLSVYWYQQSLDQGLQFLIQYYNGEERAKGNILERFSAQQFPDLHSELNLSSLELGDSALYFCASSVEQGATYEQYFGPGTRLTVT.

This clonotype was counted between two and nine times. V is TRBV3-1 and J is TRBJ2-5; 7 nucleotides line up with TRBD1. V gave up 3 bases and J gave up 1 base; unmatched junction bases: 2. Germline CDR1 LGHDT, CDR2 YNNKEL (reference sequence). The CDR3 spans 14 residues. In DNA, the CDR3 is TGTGCCAGCAGCCAGGGGACAGTCCAAGAGACCCAGTACTTC. The encoded protein is CASSQGTVQETQYF.

The chain joins TRBV6-1 to TRBJ2-7, with no clear D. V was clipped by 7 bases and J by 0 bases, with 13 bases between them. The V gene's germline CDR1 is MNHNS and CDR2 SASEGT. The CDR3 has 14 residues. The CDR3 is CASMRGRPSYEQYF. The CDR3 nucleotides read TGTGCCAGCATGAGAGGACGGCCCTCCTACGAGCAGTACTTC.

The chain uses TRBV28 and TRBJ1-2, with 10 bases fitting TRBD1. V shed 10 bases and J 4 bases; nucleotides not matched to a gene: 6. Germline lookup yields CDR1 MDHEN and CDR2 SYDVKM. The CDR3 has 13 residues. This chain's CDR3 is CATRDRGGYGYTF. The CDR3 nucleotides read TGTGCCACCCGGGACAGGGGAGGCTATGGCTACACCTTC.

DNA of the CDR3: TGTGCCAGCAGTTACGGTGAACGGGAGGGGAGGGGCTACACCTTC. This codes for CASSYGEREGRGYTF. The V and J genes are TRBV6-6 and TRBJ1-2, with D possibly matching TRBD1 (5 bases). V was shortened by 2 bases and J by 8 bases, with 18 bases between the two germline ends. The V gene's germline CDR1 is MNHNY and CDR2 SVGAGI (reference sequence). The CDR3 length is 15 residues.

The J gene is TRBJ2-1, the V gene TRBV25-1, with TRBD2 matching 8 bases. This CDR3 has 15 amino acids. V lost 3 bases and J lost 10; bases outside the gene matches: 11. Germline CDR1 and CDR2: MGHDK and SYGVNS. CDR3 coding DNA: TGTGCCAGCAGTGATATTTCGCAGGGCGGGAGGGAGCAGTTCTTC. It translates to CASSDISQGGREQFF.

CDR3 in amino acids: CASRSTRSGTEAFF. In nucleotides, the CDR3 is TGTGCCAGCAGGTCCACACGGTCGGGGACTGAAGCTTTCTTT. This rearrangement joins TRBV11-2 to TRBJ1-1; D call uncertain. V was trimmed by 6 bases and J by 5 bases, leaving 16 bases between them. From germline, CDR1 is SGHAT and CDR2 FQNNGV. The CDR3 covers 14 residues.

This clonotype has only one observation. This chain uses TRBV19 with TRBJ2-7; TRBD1 matches 8 bases. The CDR3 is made up of 13 amino acids. Germline CDR1 is LNHDA and CDR2 is SQIVND (reference sequence). Unmatched junction bases numbered 2, after V lost 4 bases and J lost 3 bases. This CDR3 reads CASSRGQGYEQYV. CDR3 DNA sequence: TGTGCCAGTAGTAGAGGACAGGGCTACGAGCAGTACGTC.

This clonotype was found once. The chain combines TRBV20-1 with TRBJ2-7; the match to TRBD2 covers 8 bases. Looked up from germline, CDR1 is DFQATT and CDR2 is SNEGSKA (reference sequence). The V segment lost 5 bases and the J segment 5 bases; nucleotides outside the gene matches: 5. CDR3 length: 12 residues. The CDR3 is CSAVGGAHEQYF. CDR3 nucleotides: TGCAGTGCTGTCGGGGGGGCCCACGAGCAGTACTTC.